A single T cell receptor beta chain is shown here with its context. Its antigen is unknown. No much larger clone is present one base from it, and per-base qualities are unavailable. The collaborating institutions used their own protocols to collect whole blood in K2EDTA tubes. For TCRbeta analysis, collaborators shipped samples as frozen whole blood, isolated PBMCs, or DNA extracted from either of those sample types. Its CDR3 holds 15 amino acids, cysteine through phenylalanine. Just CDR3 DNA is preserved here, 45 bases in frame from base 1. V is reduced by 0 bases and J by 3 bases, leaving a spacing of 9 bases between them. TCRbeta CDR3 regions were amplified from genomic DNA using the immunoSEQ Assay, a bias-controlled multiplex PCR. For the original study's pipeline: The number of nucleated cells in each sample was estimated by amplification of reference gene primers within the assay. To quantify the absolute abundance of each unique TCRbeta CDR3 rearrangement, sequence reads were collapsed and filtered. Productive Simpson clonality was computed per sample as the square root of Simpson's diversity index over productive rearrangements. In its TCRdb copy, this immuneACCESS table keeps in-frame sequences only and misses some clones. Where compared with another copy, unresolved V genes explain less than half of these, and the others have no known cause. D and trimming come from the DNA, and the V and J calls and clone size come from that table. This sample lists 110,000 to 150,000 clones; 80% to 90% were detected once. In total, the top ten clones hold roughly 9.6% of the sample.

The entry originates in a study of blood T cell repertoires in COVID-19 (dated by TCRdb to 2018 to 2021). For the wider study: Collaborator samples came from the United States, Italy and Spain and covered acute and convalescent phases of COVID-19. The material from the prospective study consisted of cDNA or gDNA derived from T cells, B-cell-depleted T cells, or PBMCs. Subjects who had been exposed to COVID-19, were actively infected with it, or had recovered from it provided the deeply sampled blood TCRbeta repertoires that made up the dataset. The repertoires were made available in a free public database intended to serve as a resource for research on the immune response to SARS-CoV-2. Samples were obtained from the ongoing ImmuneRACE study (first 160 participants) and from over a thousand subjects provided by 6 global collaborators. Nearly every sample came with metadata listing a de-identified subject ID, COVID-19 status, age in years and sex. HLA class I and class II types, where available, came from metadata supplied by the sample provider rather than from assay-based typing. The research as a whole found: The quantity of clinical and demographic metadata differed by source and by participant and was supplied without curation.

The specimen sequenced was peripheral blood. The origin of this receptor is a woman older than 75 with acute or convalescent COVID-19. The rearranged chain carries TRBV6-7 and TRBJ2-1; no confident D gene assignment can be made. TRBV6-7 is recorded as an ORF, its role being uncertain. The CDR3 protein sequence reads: CASSYSGDVYNEQFF. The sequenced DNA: TGTGCCAGCAGTTACTCGGGCGACGTCTACAATGAGCAGTTCTTC.